Described below is a single TCR beta chain sequence and its context. The entry originates in a study of blood T cell repertoires in COVID-19. CDR1 KGHSH and CDR2 LQKENI come from the germline V gene. With 1 base removed from V and 0 bases from J, the gap between germline ends came to 7 bases. The length of the CDR3 is 14 residues. Repertoires were generated with immunoSEQ multiplex PCR, while TCRdb's copy carries only in-frame clones and drops some. The data hold hundreds of thousands of clones, with 90% observed a single time. The gene calls are TRBV18 and TRBJ2-7; D may be TRBD2 (5 bases). Sequenced material: PBMCs or T cells enriched from blood (not recorded which). This clonotype was obtained from a woman between 18 and 29 years old with acute COVID-19. The CDR3 DNA reads as TGTGCCAGCTCACCACTTCGGGACTCCTACGAGCAGTACTTC. This encodes CASSPLRDSYEQYF.